This passage covers 9 T cell receptor beta chains from one sample sequenced in a study of tumor-infiltrating lymphocytes in oesophageal squamous cell carcinoma. TCRdb re-called the PCR reads with MiXCR, one entry per CDR3 protein. The sample has around 18,000 distinct CDR3 sequences, 35% to 50% seen once. The sequenced material came from esophageal tumor tissue. These receptor sequences come from a male donor with esophageal squamous cell carcinoma.

With regard to this clonotype: A read error may explain this, as a much larger clone is one base away. This sequence joins TRBV28 and TRBJ2-4, with 9 bases fitting TRBD1. From germline, CDR1 is MDHEN and CDR2 SYDVKM. This CDR3 comprises 17 residues. Trimming cost V 5 bases and J 13 bases; bases outside gene matches: 21. CDR3 sequence: CASSGFWDRARPNEQYF. DNA for the CDR3: TGTGCCAGCAGTGGCTTTTGGGACAGGGCTCGACCAAATGAGCAGTACTTC.

This clonotype is large in the sample. The V gene is TRBV11-1, the J gene TRBJ2-5, with D possibly TRBD1 on 5 matching bases. This CDR3 region has 14 residues. Germline CDR1 reads SGHAT; CDR2 reads FQDESV (reference sequence). Between the trimmed V and J ends, which lost 1 base and 5 bases, there was a span of 11 bases. This chain's CDR3 is CASSLGGARETQYF. The CDR3 DNA follows: TGTGCCAGCAGCTTAGGTGGGGCACGGGAGACCCAGTACTTC.

The sample holds many counts of this clonotype. The chain has TRBV4-2 and TRBJ2-5, with D perhaps being TRBD1 or TRBD2 (6 bases each). The CDR3 runs to 15 residues. V was pared by 1 base and J by 5 bases, with 14 bases between. Germline CDR1 and CDR2: LGHNA and YNFKEQ. The CDR3 region has the DNA TGTGCCAGCAGCCAAGGCACTACAGGGACTGAGACCCAGTACTTC. Residues: CASSQGTTGTETQYF.

A remark on this clonotype: This may be a read error: a much more frequent sequence differs by one nucleotide. The chain employs TRBV6-1 and TRBJ2-3; a weak D match, TRBD2 (6 bases). V lost 8 bases and J lost 14, with 23 bases in between. The germline CDR1 and CDR2 sequences are MNHNS and SASEGT. This CDR3 spans 13 amino acids. CDR3 protein: CASFRPGRRELYF. CDR3 sequence (DNA): TGTGCCAGCTTTAGGCCAGGGAGACGGGAGCTGTATTTT.

This clonotype is labeled as large (0.1 to 1%). The V gene is TRBV7-6, the J gene TRBJ2-7; D is unclear. V gave up 5 bases and J gave up 5 bases, with 16 bases separating them. Germline V CDR1 and CDR2: SGHVS, FNYEAQ. This CDR3 contains 14 residues. The CDR3 nucleotides are TGTGCCAGCAGCCCTCAGATGGGCGGACACGAGCAGTACTTC. Translated: CASSPQMGGHEQYF.

This clonotype was recorded at least ten times. The chain has TRBV24-1 and TRBJ2-2; unclear D gene. Trimming pared 4 bases from V and 7 bases from J, leaving 9 bases between. Germline CDR1 reads KGHDR; CDR2 reads SFDVKD. This CDR3 region has 13 residues. The CDR3 spells CATSELYGGELFF. For the CDR3, the DNA is TGTGCCACCAGTGAACTTTACGGCGGGGAGCTGTTTTTT.

About this clonotype itself: The CDR3 carries no conserved terminal phenylalanine or tryptophan, so it likely arises from a read error. It is unclear where the CDR3 begins or ends on the DNA, so no DNA is shown, and the CDR3 is as TCRdb lists it. V usage is TRBV12-3 or TRBV12-4 and J usage is TRBJ2-5; the DNA was not compared with TRBD1, the D call given in the table. Inclusive of both ends, the CDR3 amounts to 17 amino acids. CDR3 sequence reads: CASSLVQGVSYEQYFGA.

This clonotype was seen a handful of times. This rearrangement joins TRBV20-1 to TRBJ2-1; tentatively, D is TRBD2 (6 bases). Trimming took off 1 base at V and 6 bases at J, with 19 bases between the two ends. In germline, CDR1 is DFQATT, CDR2 SNEGSKA (reference sequence). The CDR3 consists of 16 residues. CDR3 bases: TGCAGTGCTAGAGCTCAGGCGGGACCCAACTTCAATGAGCAGTTCTTC. It specifies CSARAQAGPNFNEQFF.

The chain couples TRBV11-3 to TRBJ2-5, with D perhaps TRBD2 (7 bases). The J call is uncertain, as TRBJ2-7 better fits the DNA end. CDR3 length: 14 residues. The germline V gene encodes CDR1 SGHNT and CDR2 YENEEA. In nucleotides, the CDR3 is TGTGCCAGCAGCCCCCGAGGGGGGGCCTACGAGCAGTACTTC. It encodes CASSPRGGAYEQYF.